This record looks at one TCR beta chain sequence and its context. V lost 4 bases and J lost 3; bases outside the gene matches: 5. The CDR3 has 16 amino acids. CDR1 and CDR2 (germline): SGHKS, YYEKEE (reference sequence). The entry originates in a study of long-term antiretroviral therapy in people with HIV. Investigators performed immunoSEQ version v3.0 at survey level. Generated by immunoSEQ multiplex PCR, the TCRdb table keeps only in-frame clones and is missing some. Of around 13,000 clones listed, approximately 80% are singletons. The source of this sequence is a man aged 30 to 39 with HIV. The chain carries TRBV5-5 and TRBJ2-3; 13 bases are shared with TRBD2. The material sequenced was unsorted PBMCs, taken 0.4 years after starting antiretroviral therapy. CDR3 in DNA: TGTGCCAGCAGCCTCGGACTAGCGGGAGATACAGATACGCAGTATTTT. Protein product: CASSLGLAGDTDTQYF.